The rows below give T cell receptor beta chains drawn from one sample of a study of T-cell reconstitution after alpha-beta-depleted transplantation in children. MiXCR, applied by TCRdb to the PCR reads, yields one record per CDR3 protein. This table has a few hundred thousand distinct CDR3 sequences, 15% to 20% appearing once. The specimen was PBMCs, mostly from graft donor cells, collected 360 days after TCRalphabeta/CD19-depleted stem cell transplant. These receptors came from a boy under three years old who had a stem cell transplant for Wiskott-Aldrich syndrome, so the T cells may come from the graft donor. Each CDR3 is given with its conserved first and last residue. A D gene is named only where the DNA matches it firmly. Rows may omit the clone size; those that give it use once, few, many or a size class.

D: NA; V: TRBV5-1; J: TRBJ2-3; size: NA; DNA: TGCGCCAGCAGCCCGGCCAGCGGGCTGAGCACAGATACGCAGTATTTT; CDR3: CASSPASGLSTDTQYF
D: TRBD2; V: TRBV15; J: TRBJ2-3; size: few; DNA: TGTGCCACCAGCAGAGAAGTGGCGGGGGGGCGTACAGATACGCAGTATTTT; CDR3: CATSREVAGGRTDTQYF
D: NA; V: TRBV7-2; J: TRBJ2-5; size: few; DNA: TGTGCCAGCAGCTTAGGGGATAGGAGACGGGAGACCCAGTACTTC; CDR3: CASSLGDRRRETQYF
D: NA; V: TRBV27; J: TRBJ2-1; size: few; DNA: TGTGCCAGCAGTTTAAGTCTGGGCCATGAGCAGTTCTTC; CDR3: CASSLSLGHEQFF
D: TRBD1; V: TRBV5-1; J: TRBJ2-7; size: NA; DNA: TGCGCCAGCAGCTTGGGACAGGGGGGGTACGAGGAGTACTTC; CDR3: CASSLGQGGYEEYF
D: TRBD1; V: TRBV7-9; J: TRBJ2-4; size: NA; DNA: TGTGCCAGCAGCCTAGGGGGACAGGGGGCCAAAAACATTCAGTACTTC; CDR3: CASSLGGQGAKNIQYF
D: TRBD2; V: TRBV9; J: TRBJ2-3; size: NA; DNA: TGTGCCAGCAGCGTAGGGGGGGGAGATACGCAGTATTTT; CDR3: CASSVGGGDTQYF
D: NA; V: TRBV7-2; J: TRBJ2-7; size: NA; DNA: TGTGCCAGCAGCTTACAGTACAGGATTTACGAGCAGTACTTC; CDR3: CASSLQYRIYEQYF
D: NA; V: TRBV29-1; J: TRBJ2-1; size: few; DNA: TGCAGCGTTGCCCTGGGGGAGCTCAATGAGCAGTTCTTC; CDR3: CSVALGELNEQFF
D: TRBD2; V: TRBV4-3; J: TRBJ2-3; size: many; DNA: TGCGCCAGCAGCCAAGTCCAGACGGGAGGGCCGGGAGATACGCAGTATTTT; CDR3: CASSQVQTGGPGDTQYF
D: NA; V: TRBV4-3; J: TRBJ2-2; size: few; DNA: TGCGCCAGCAGCCAAGGGGCGGGGGCCCACTTTGGGGAGCTGTTTTTT; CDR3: CASSQGAGAHFGELFF
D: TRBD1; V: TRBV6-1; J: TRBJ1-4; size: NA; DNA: TGTGCCAGCAGTCTGGACAGGGATAATGAAAAACTGTTTTTT; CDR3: CASSLDRDNEKLFF
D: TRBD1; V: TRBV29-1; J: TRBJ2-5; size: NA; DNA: TGCAGCGTTTTGGACAGGGTGGGCGAGACCCAGTACTTC; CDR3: CSVLDRVGETQYF
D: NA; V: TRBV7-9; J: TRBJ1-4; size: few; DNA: TGTGCCAGCAGCTTCCCGGGACATGAAAAACTGTTTTTT; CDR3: CASSFPGHEKLFF
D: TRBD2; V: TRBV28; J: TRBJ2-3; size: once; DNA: TGTGCCATGAGCGTGGGACTAGCGGAATACACAGATACGCAGTATTTT; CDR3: CAMSVGLAEYTDTQYF
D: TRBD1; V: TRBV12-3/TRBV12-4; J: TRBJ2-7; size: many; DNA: TGTGCCAGCAGACTAGTAGGACAGGGGTCGTTCCACGAGCAGTACTTC; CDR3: CASRLVGQGSFHEQYF
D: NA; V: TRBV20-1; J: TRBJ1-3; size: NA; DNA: TGCAGTGCTAGATCTCAGGGAAACACCATATATTTT; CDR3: CSARSQGNTIYF
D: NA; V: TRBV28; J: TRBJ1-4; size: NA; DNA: TGTGCCTGCACGGGTCAAAAAGAAAAACTGTTTTTT; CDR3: CACTGQKEKLFF
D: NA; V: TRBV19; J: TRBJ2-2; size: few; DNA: TGTGCCAGTAGTCTTACTAGCCTGAACACCGGGGAGCTGTTTTTT; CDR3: CASSLTSLNTGELFF
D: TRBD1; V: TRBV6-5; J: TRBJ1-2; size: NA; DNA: TGTGCCAGCAGCACCCAGGGGGGAGCTAACTATGGCTACACCTTC; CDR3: CASSTQGGANYGYTF
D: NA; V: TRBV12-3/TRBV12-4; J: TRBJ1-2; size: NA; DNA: TGTGCCAGCATAAACAGGGACCGTGGTGGCTACACCTTC; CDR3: CASINRDRGGYTF
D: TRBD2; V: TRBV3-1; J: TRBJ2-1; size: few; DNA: TGTGCCAGCAGCCAAGCCACATGGACTAGCGGAGCCTACAATGAGCAGTTCTTC; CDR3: CASSQATWTSGAYNEQFF
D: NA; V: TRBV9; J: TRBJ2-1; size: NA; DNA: TGTGCCAGCAGCGTAGGAGGGACTGCTTCCTACAATGAGCAGTTCTTC; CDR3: CASSVGGTASYNEQFF
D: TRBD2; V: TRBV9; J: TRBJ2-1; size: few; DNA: TGTGCCAGCAGCGTAGATCCCCTACTAGCGGGAGCAAAGCAGTTCTTC; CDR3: CASSVDPLLAGAKQFF
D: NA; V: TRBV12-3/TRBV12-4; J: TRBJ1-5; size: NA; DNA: TGTGCCAGCAGTTTCGGACAGAGCAATCAGCCCCAGCATTTT; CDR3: CASSFGQSNQPQHF
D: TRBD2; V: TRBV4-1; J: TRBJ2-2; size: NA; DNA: TGCGCCAGCAGCCAAGGTTCTAGCGGGGGCCCGAACACCGGGGAGCTGTTTTTT; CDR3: CASSQGSSGGPNTGELFF
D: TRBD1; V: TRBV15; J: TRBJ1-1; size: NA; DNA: TGTGCCACCAGCAGGTGGGACAGGGGAAACACTGAAGCTTTCTTT; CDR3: CATSRWDRGNTEAFF
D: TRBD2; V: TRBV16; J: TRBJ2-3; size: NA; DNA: TGTGCCAGCAGCCCGGGACTAGCGGGAGCCTCCCCAGATACGCAGTATTTT; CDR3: CASSPGLAGASPDTQYF
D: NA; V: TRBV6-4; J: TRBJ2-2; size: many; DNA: TGTGCCAGCAGTGACTCTTCAGGGGCTGACACCGGGGAGCTGTTTTTT; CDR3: CASSDSSGADTGELFF
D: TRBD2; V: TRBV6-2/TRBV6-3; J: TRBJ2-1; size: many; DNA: TGTGCCAGCAGTTCACTGACTAGCGGGAGGGCTAGTTTCTACAATGAGCAGTTCTTC; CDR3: CASSSLTSGRASFYNEQFF
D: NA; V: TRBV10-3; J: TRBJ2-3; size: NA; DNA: TGTGCCCATAGGAAAAGCGGAGGGCTAGCAGATACGCAGTATTTT; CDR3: CAHRKSGGLADTQYF
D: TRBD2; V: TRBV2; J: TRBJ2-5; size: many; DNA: TGTGCCAGCAGTGAACGGCATAGCGGGAGGGGAGAGACCCAGTACTTC; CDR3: CASSERHSGRGETQYF
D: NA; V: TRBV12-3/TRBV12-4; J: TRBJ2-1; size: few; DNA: TGTGCCAGCAGTTCGGCTCAGCCCAATGAGCAGTTCTTC; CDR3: CASSSAQPNEQFF
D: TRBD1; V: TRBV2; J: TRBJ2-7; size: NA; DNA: TGTGCCAGCAGAGGGGGGGACAGGGATCACGAGCAGTACTTC; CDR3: CASRGGDRDHEQYF
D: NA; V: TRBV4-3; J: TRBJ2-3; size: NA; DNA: TGCGCCAGCAGCCAGATTTGGTACCAAGATACGCAGTATTTT; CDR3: CASSQIWYQDTQYF
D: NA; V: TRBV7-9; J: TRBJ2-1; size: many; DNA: TGTGCCAGCAGCTTACCCTACAATGAGCAGTTCTTC; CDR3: CASSLPYNEQFF
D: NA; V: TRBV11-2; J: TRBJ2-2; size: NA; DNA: TGTGCCAGCAGCTTCCAGACAGGCCAGGGAGAGCTGTTTTTT; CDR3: CASSFQTGQGELFF
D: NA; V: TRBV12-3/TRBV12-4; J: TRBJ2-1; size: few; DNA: TGTGCCAGCACTAGATACAATCCTAATTATGAGCAGTTCTTC; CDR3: CASTRYNPNYEQFF
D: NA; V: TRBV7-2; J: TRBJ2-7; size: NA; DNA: TGTGCCAGCAGCTTAGAAATAGCGGTCTCCTACGAGCAGTACTTC; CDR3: CASSLEIAVSYEQYF
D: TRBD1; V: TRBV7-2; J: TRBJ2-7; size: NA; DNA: TGTGCCAGCAGCTTAGGCGGACAGGGCTCCAACGAGCAGTACTTC; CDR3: CASSLGGQGSNEQYF
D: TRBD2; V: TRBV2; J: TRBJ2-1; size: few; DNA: TGTGCCAGCAGTGGGCAGGGACTAACCTACAATGAGCAGTTCTTC; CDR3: CASSGQGLTYNEQFF